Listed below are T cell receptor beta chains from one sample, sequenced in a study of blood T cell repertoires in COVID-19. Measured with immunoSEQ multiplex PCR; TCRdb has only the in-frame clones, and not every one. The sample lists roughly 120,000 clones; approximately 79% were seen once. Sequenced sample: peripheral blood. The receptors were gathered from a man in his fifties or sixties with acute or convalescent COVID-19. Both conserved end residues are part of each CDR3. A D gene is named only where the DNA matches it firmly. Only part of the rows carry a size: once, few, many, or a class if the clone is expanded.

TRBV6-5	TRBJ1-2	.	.	CASSYLDFYGYTF	TGTGCCAGCAGTTACCTGGACTTTTATGGCTACACCTTC
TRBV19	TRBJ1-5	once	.	CASSIGSDSNQPQHF	TGTGCCAGTAGTATCGGCAGCGATAGCAATCAGCCCCAGCATTTT
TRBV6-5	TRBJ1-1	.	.	CASRADTEAFF	TGTGCCAGCAGAGCTGATACTGAAGCTTTCTTT
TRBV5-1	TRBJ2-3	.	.	CASSLEGRGDTQYF	TGCGCCAGCAGCTTGGAAGGGAGAGGTGATACGCAGTATTTT
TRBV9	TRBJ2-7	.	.	CASSASGDYEQYF	TGTGCCAGCAGCGCTTCCGGGGACTACGAGCAGTACTTC
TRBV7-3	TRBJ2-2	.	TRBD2	CASSFPSGMNTGELFF	TGTGCCAGCAGCTTCCCTAGCGGGATGAACACCGGGGAGCTGTTTTTT
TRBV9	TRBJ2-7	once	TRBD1	CASSVGDRAPEQYF	TGTGCCAGCAGCGTAGGGGACAGGGCCCCCGAGCAGTACTTC
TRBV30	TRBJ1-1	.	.	CAWGQRRTEAFF	TGTGCCTGGGGACAGAGAAGGACTGAAGCTTTCTTT
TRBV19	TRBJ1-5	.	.	CASSIGDSNQPQHF	TGTGCCAGTAGTATCGGGGATAGCAATCAGCCCCAGCATTTT
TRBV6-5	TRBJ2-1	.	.	CASSYTTGTREFF	TGTGCCAGCAGTTACACGACAGGGACTAGAGAGTTCTTC
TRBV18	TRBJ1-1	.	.	CASSPFSTEAFF	TGTGCCAGCTCACCATTTAGCACTGAAGCTTTCTTT
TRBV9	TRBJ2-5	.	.	CASSGVGDIRQTQYF	TGTGCCAGCAGCGGGGTCGGGGACATTCGCCAGACCCAGTACTTC
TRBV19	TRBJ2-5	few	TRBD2	CASKRGDVQETQYF	TGTGCCAGTAAACGGGGGGACGTCCAAGAGACCCAGTACTTC
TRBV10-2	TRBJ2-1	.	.	CASRAQGGEQFF	TGCGCCAGCAGAGCCCAGGGTGGTGAGCAGTTCTTC
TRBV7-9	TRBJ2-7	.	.	CASSLAPVEQYF	TGTGCCAGCAGCTTAGCCCCCGTGGAGCAGTACTTC
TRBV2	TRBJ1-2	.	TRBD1	CASSASGGGYTF	TGTGCCAGCAGTGCATCAGGGGGTGGCTACACCTTC
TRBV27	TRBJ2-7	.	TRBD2	CASSLGGRRYEQYF	TGTGCCAGCAGTTTAGGCGGGAGAAGGTACGAGCAGTACTTC
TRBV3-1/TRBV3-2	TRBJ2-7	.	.	CASSQTLGSVEQYF	TGTGCCAGCAGCCAGACCCTCGGGAGCGTCGAGCAGTACTTC
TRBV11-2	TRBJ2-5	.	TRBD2	CASSLGREGETQYF	TGTGCCAGCAGCTTAGGGCGGGAGGGGGAGACCCAGTACTTC
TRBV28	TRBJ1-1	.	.	CASSGLEVFEAFF	TGTGCCAGCAGTGGGCTGGAGGTATTTGAAGCTTTCTTT
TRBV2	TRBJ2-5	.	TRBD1	CASGGQGQETQYF	TGTGCCAGCGGTGGACAGGGCCAAGAGACCCAGTACTTC